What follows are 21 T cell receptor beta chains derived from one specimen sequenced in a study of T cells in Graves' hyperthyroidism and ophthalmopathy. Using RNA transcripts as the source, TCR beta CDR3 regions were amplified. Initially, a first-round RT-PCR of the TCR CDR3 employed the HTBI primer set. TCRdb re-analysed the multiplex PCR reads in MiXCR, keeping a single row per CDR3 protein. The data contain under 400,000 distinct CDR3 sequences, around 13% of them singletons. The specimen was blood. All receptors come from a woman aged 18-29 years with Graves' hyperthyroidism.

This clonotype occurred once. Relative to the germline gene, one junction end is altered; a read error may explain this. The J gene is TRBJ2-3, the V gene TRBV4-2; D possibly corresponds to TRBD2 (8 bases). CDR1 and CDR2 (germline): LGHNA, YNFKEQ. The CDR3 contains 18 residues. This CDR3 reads CASSQATSGTRGGDTRYF. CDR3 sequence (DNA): TGTGCCAGCAGCCAAGCCACGTCCGGGACTAGAGGGGGCGATACGCGGTATTTT.

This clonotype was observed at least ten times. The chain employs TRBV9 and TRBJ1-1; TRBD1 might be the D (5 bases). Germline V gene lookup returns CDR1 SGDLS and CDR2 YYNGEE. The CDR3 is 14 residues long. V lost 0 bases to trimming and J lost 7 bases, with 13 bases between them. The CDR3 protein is CASSVEPGAGEAFF. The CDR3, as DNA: TGTGCCAGCAGCGTAGAGCCCGGGGCTGGTGAAGCTTTCTTT.

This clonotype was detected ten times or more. CDR3 protein: CASSSWVQVNTEAFF. In DNA, the CDR3 is TGCGCCAGCAGCTCCTGGGTACAGGTGAACACTGAAGCTTTCTTT. The chain employs TRBV4-1 and TRBJ1-1; maybe TRBD1 (5 bases). The length of the CDR3 is 15 residues. Trimming left V 5 bases short and J 0 bases short, with 13 bases between. Germline-derived CDR1 and CDR2 are MGHRA and YSYEKL.

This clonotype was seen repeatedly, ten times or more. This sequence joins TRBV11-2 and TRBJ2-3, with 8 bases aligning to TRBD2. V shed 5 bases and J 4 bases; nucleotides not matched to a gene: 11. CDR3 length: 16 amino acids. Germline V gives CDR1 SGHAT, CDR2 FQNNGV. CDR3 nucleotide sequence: TGTGCCAGCAGCATAAACGGGGGGGCCGGGCCAGATACGCAGTATTTT. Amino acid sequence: CASSINGGAGPDTQYF.

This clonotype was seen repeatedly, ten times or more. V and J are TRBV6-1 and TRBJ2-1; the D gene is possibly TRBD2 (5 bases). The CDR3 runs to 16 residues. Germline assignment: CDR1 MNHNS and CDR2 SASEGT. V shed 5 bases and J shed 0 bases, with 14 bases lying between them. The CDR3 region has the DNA TGTGCCAGCAGTCGAACCAGCGGAAGCTCCTACAATGAGCAGTTCTTC. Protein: CASSRTSGSSYNEQFF.

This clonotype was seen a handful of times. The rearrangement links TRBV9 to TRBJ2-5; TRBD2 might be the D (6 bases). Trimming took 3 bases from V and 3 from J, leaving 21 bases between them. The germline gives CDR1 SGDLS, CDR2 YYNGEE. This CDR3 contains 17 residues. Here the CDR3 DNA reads TGTGCCAGCAGCGACCGGCCTCAGGAGGGATTTGAAGAGACCCAGTACTTC. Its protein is CASSDRPQEGFEETQYF.

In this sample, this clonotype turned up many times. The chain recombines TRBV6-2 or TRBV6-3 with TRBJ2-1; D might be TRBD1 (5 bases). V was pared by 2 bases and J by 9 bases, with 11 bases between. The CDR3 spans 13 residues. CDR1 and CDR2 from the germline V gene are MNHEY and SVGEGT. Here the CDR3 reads CASSYRRVGEQFF. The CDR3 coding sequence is TGTGCCAGCAGTTACCGCAGGGTGGGTGAGCAGTTCTTC.

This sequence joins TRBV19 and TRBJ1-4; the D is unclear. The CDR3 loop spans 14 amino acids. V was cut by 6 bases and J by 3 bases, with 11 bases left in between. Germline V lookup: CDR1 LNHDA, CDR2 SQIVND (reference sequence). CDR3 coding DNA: TGTGCCAGTAGCGCGACCGTATCTAATGAAAAACTGTTTTTT. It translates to CASSATVSNEKLFF.

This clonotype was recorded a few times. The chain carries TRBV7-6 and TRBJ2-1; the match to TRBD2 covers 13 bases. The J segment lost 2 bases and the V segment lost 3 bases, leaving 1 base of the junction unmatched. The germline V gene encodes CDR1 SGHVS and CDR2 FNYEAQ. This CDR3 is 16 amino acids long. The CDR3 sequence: CASSLGLAGPYNEQFF. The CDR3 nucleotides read TGTGCCAGCAGCTTGGGACTAGCGGGGCCCTACAATGAGCAGTTCTTC.

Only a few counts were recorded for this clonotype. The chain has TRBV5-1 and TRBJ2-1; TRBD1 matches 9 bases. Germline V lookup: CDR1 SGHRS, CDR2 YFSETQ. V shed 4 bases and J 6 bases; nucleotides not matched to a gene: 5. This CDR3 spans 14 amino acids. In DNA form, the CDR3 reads TGCGCCAGCAGCATACAGACAGGGGGCAATGAGCAGTTCTTC. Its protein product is CASSIQTGGNEQFF.

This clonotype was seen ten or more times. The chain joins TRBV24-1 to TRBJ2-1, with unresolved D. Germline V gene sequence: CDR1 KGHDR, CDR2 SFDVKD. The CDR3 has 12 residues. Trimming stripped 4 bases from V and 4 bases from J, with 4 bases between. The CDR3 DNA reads TGTGCCACCAGTGAAGATTACAATGAGCAGTTCTTC. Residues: CATSEDYNEQFF.

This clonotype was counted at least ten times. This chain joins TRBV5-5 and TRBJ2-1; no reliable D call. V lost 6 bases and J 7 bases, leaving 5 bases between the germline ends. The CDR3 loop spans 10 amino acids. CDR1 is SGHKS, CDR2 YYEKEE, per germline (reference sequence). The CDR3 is CASTLNEQFF. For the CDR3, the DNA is TGTGCCAGCACCCTTAATGAGCAGTTCTTC.

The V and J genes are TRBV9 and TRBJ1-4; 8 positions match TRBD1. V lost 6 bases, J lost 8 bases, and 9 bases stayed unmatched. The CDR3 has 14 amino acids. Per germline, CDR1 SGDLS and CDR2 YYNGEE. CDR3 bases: TGTGCCAGCACGACCGGACAGGGCGGCGAAAAACTGTTTTTT. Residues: CASTTGQGGEKLFF.

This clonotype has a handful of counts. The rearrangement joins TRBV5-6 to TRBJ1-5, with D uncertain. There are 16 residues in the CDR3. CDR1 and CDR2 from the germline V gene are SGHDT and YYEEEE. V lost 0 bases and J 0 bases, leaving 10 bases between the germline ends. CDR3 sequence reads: CASSLGRQTSNQPQHF. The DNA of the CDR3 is TGTGCCAGCAGCTTGGGGCGGCAAACTAGCAATCAGCCCCAGCATTTT.

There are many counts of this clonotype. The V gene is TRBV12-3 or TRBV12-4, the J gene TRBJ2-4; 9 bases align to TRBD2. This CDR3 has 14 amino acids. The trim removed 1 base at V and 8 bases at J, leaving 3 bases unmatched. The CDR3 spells CASSLGLAGYIQYF. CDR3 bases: TGTGCCAGCAGTTTAGGGCTAGCGGGGTACATTCAGTACTTC.

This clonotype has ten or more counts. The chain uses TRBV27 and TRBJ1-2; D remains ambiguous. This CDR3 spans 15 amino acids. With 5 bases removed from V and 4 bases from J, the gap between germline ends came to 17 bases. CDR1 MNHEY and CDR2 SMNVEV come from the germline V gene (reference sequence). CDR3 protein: CASSLNTAGSYGYTF. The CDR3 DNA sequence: TGTGCCAGCAGTCTCAACACTGCTGGATCCTATGGCTACACCTTC.

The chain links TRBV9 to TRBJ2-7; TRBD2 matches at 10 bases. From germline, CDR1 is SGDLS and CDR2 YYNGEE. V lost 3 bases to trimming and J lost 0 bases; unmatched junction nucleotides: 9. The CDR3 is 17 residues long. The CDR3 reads CASSETGLAPLSYEQYF. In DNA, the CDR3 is TGTGCCAGCAGCGAGACGGGACTAGCGCCTCTCTCCTACGAGCAGTACTTC.

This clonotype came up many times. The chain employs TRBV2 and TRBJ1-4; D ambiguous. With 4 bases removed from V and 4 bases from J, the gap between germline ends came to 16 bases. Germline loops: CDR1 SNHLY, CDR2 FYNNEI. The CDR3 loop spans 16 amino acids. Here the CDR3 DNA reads TGTGCCAGCAGTGTTGGGCAATCCGTTAGTAATGAAAAACTGTTTTTT. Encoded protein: CASSVGQSVSNEKLFF.

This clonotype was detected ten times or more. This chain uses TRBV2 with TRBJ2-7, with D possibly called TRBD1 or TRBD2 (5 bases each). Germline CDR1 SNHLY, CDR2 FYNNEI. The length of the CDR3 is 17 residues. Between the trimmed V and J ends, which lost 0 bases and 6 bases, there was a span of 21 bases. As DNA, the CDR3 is TGTGCCAGCAGTGAAGCGCTTCAGGCTGGGGGTGGCGGCGAGCAGTACTTC. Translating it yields CASSEALQAGGGGEQYF.

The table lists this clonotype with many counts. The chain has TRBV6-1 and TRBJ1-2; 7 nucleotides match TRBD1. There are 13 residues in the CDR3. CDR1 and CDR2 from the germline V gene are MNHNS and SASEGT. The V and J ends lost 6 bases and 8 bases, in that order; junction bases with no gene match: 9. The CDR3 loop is CASRGTGEWGYTF. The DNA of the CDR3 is TGTGCCAGCAGGGGAACAGGGGAATGGGGCTACACCTTC.

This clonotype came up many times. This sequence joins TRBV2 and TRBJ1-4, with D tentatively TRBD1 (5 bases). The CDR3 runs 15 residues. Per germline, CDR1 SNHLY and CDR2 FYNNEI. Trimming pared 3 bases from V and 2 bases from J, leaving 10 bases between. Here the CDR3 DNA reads TGTGCCAGCAGTGAGATCGGGGGTACTAATGAAAAACTGTTTTTT. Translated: CASSEIGGTNEKLFF. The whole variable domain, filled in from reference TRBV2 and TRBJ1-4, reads EPEVTQTPSHQVTQMGQEVILRCVPISNHLYFYWYRQILGQKVEFLVSFYNNEISEKSEIFDDQFSVERPDGSNFTLKIRSTKLEDSAMYFCASSEIGGTNEKLFFGSGTQLSVL.